What follows are 15 T cell receptor beta chains derived from one specimen sequenced in a study of shared T cell receptors in the human thymus. TCRdb's table, derived via immunoSEQ multiplex PCR, lists solely in-frame clones and lacks some. Counted here are some 640,000 clones, 70% to 90% occurring once; the ten biggest clones make up 0.0094%. These data were also filed under a second study, of human thymus T cells.

Source material: thymocytes. All receptors derive from a boy younger than two with a congenital heart defect.

The chain carries TRBV6-1 and TRBJ1-3, with 7 bases aligning to TRBD1. The CDR3 is made up of 16 amino acids. The trim removed 2 bases at V and 0 bases at J, leaving 4 bases unmatched. CDR1 MNHNS and CDR2 SASEGT come from the germline V gene. CDR3 region: CASSEFGQASGNTIYF. The CDR3, as DNA: TGTGCCAGCAGTGAATTCGGACAGGCCTCTGGAAACACCATATATTTT.

The V gene is TRBV19, the J gene TRBJ1-6, with a tentative D call TRBD1 (5 bases). CDR1 is LNHDA and CDR2 is SQIVND in the germline V gene (reference sequence). V gave up 4 bases and J gave up 8 bases, with 18 bases separating them. The CDR3 spans 16 residues. Written as DNA, the CDR3 is TGTGCCAGTAGTACGCGACAGAATATTCACCATTCACCCCTCCACTTT. Translation gives CASSTRQNIHHSPLHF.

This chain joins TRBV5-1 and TRBJ1-1; D remains ambiguous. This CDR3 contains 15 residues. V was shortened by 0 bases and J by 4 bases, with 13 bases between the two germline ends. Germline V CDR1 and CDR2: SGHRS, YFSETQ. The CDR3: CASSLGPPRVTEAFF. The DNA of the CDR3 is TGCGCCAGCAGCTTGGGACCGCCGAGGGTCACTGAAGCTTTCTTT.

This chain uses TRBV28 with TRBJ2-3; 10 bases match TRBD2. Germline V lookup: CDR1 MDHEN, CDR2 SYDVKM. This CDR3 spans 20 amino acids. The J segment lost 0 bases and the V segment lost 3 bases, leaving 15 bases of the junction unmatched. CDR3: CASSFPTTSGSMPSTDTQYF. The CDR3 DNA reads as TGTGCCAGCAGTTTTCCCACGACTAGCGGGTCAATGCCTAGCACAGATACGCAGTATTTT.

The chain employs TRBV6-1 and TRBJ2-2; D may be TRBD1 (6 bases). The CDR3 totals 14 residues. Germline V lookup: CDR1 MNHNS, CDR2 SASEGT. The V end lost 8 bases, the J end lost 2 bases, and 12 bases lay between the germline ends. For the CDR3, the DNA is TGTGCCAGCCCTACAGGGTCAAACACCGGGGAGCTGTTTTTT. It codes for CASPTGSNTGELFF.

The rearrangement uses TRBV6-5 and TRBJ2-4; 8 bases map to TRBD1. Germline loops: CDR1 MNHEY, CDR2 SVGAGI. The CDR3 totals 15 residues. Germline trimming cut 5 bases from V and 4 bases from J; bases unmatched to any gene: 7. CDR3 residues: CASSQVTGVKNIQYF. The CDR3 region has the DNA TGTGCCAGCAGTCAAGTGACAGGGGTTAAAAACATTCAGTACTTC.

V is TRBV19 and J is TRBJ1-1; D unclear. Trimming removed 7 bases at V and 6 bases at J, with 27 bases between. Germline CDR1 LNHDA, CDR2 SQIVND (reference sequence). The CDR3 extends over 17 amino acids. CDR3 DNA sequence: TGTGCCAGTATAGCCCAACCGGGGAACCTATACAAGGCTGAAGCTTTCTTT. Translation: CASIAQPGNLYKAEAFF.

V and J are TRBV27 and TRBJ1-2; 7 nucleotides align to TRBD1. The CDR3 is 17 amino acids. CDR1 and CDR2 (germline): MNHEY, SMNVEV (reference sequence). J was trimmed by 3 bases and V by 4 bases; bases with no gene match: 14. The CDR3 is CASSSRTGGSWDYGYTF. The CDR3 region has the DNA TGTGCCAGCAGTTCTCGGACAGGTGGGAGTTGGGACTATGGCTACACCTTC.

This clone was seen only once. The rearrangement uses TRBV5-4 and TRBJ2-1, with D possibly TRBD2 on 6 matching bases. The CDR3 contains 16 residues. V was shortened by 0 bases and J by 4 bases, with 14 bases between the two germline ends. Germline V CDR1 and CDR2: SGHNT, YYREEE (reference sequence). The CDR3 DNA reads as TGTGCCAGCAGCTTGGGACTAGTCGAGGGTTACAATGAGCAGTTCTTC. It codes for CASSLGLVEGYNEQFF. The full variable domain, with the rest looked up from reference TRBV5-4 and TRBJ2-1, is ETGVTQSPTHLIKTRGQQVTLRCSSQSGHNTVSWYQQALGQGPQFIFQYYREEENGRGNFPPRFSGLQFPNYSSELNVNALELDDSALYLCASSLGLVEGYNEQFFGPGTRLTVL.

This clone appeared a single time. The chain recombines TRBV11-3 with TRBJ2-4; 8 nucleotides align to TRBD2. Per germline, CDR1 SGHNT and CDR2 YENEEA. The CDR3 is made up of 19 amino acids. Trimming at V came to 5 bases and at J to 0 bases, leaving 15 bases not matched to a gene. DNA of the CDR3: TGTGCCAGCAGCGCCCCGACTAGCGCCTATCTTTTAGCCAAAAACATTCAGTACTTC. Its translation is CASSAPTSAYLLAKNIQYF.

The rearrangement uses TRBV4-1 and TRBJ2-1; a weak D match, TRBD1 (6 bases). Germline loops: CDR1 MGHRA, CDR2 YSYEKL. The CDR3 consists of 15 residues. The V end lost 8 bases, the J end lost 0 bases, and 14 bases lay between the germline ends. Here the CDR3 reads CASQHTGSSYNEQFF. The CDR3 region has the DNA TGCGCCAGCCAACATACAGGGAGCTCCTACAATGAGCAGTTCTTC.

The chain has TRBV28 and TRBJ1-3; no firm D call. Germline V gene sequence: CDR1 MDHEN, CDR2 SYDVKM. V was trimmed by 5 bases and J by 0 bases, leaving 11 bases between them. The CDR3 is 15 residues long. The CDR3 coding sequence is TGTGCCAGCAGTACCGACTGCCTCTCTGGAAACACCATATATTTT. Protein product: CASSTDCLSGNTIYF.

The V gene is TRBV4-1, the J gene TRBJ1-6, with TRBD1 as a possible D gene (5 bases). The CDR3 contains 19 residues. V was pared by 4 bases and J by 1 base, with 20 bases between. Germline V CDR1 and CDR2: MGHRA, YSYEKL. This CDR3 is CASSRPGRDGGSYNSPLHF. The DNA for the CDR3 is TGCGCCAGCAGCCGACCGGGACGTGACGGGGGATCCTATAATTCACCCCTCCACTTT.

The chain links TRBV15 to TRBJ1-3, with a weak D call TRBD1 (5 bases). V was pared by 0 bases and J by 0 bases, with 12 bases between. This CDR3 is built from 17 residues. Germline CDR1 reads LNHNV; CDR2 reads YYDKDF (reference sequence). CDR3: CATSRDPHRSSGNTIYF. The CDR3 bases are TGTGCCACCAGCAGAGATCCGCACAGGAGCTCTGGAAACACCATATATTTT.

The chain has TRBV4-3 and TRBJ2-1; 11 bases agree with TRBD2. The CDR3 covers 16 residues. Trimming took 4 bases from V and 7 from J; bases not matched to a gene: 9. Germline-derived CDR1 and CDR2 are LGHNA and YSLEER. Written as DNA, the CDR3 is TGCGCCAGCAGCCGCGGACTAGCGGGCCTTGGGAATGAGCAGTTCTTC. This codes for CASSRGLAGLGNEQFF.